This T cell receptor beta chain originates from a study of blood T cell repertoires in COVID-19. Study-wide context: Acute and convalescent COVID-19 samples came from the United States, Italy and Spain. T cells, B-cell-depleted T cells, or PBMCs supplied cDNA or gDNA.

Per the original methods: Researchers report that nucleated cell counts were estimated from reference gene primer amplification. The table came from immunoSEQ multiplex PCR; TCRdb's copy has only in-frame clones and leaves some out. D and trimming were read from the DNA, whereas the V and J calls and clone size are those reported in that table. This table has 400,000 to 500,000 clones, 86% appearing once. Trimming removed 5 bases from V and 4 bases from J, with 26 bases in between. The CDR3 spans 17 residues. The germline CDR1 and CDR2 sequences are GTSNPN and SVGIG (reference sequence). The sequenced sample consisted of peripheral blood. The receptor comes from a woman between 25 and 40 years old with active or convalescent COVID-19. The chain couples TRBV30 to TRBJ2-5, with D perhaps matching TRBD1 (6 bases). The CDR3 region is CAWVQEVGTPKGETQYF. The CDR3 DNA sequence: TGTGCCTGGGTTCAAGAAGTCGGGACACCGAAGGGAGAGACCCAGTACTTC.